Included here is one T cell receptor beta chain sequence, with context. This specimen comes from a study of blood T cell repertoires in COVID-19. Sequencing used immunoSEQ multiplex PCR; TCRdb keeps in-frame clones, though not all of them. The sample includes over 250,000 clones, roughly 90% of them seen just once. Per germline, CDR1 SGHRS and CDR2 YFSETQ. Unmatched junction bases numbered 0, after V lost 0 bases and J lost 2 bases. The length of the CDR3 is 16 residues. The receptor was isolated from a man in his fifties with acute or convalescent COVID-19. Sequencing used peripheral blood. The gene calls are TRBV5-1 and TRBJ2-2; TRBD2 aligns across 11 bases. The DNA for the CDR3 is TGCGCCAGCAGCTTGGGACTAGCGGGAAACACCGGGGAGCTGTTTTTT. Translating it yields CASSLGLAGNTGELFF.